The clone carrying this T cell receptor beta chain was found a few times. Its target is unknown. Sample barcodes and UMIs were carried by the TCR alpha and TCR beta cDNA libraries that 5'RACE generated with constant-segment primers. TCRdb recomputed calls from the 5' RACE reads with MiXCR, one row per CDR3 protein. Altogether around 500,000 distinct CDR3 sequences are present, roughly 20% being singletons, with the ten largest covering roughly an eighth. V lost 7 bases and J lost 8, with 20 bases in between. CDR3 length: 14 amino acids. This sample is part of a study of T-cell memory formation after mild COVID-19. Across the study: The two donors had largely donor-specific TCR clusters. Study-level points and caveats: The CD4+ clones that contracted clustered mainly within CM and EM, and the CD8+ clones concentrated in EMRA. Whereas later expanders leaned CD4+, clones contracting day 15 to 85 showed a balanced CD4/CD8 makeup.

Sequencing used PBMCs or a T cell subset sorted from them (not recorded which). The receptor's source is an adult woman who had mild COVID-19 (a few samples of this study predate the infection). Cell type and time point are not known. The chain links TRBV12-3 or TRBV12-4 to TRBJ1-2; unclear D gene. CDR3 nucleotides: TGTGCCAGCAAAATCACAAGGCATATAGGCGGCTACACCTTC. Its protein is CASKITRHIGGYTF.